The 14 T cell receptor beta chains below were found in one sample sequenced in a study of shared clonotypes between healthy human individuals. The repertoire was sequenced with immunoSEQ multiplex PCR; TCRdb's copy has only in-frame clones and lacks some. The table has about 2.3 million clones, about 92% seen once; the top ten hold 0.3% to 0.4%. The sequenced sample was naive CD4+ T cells from PBMCs. As to subset: CD45RA+ positively selected. Receptors originate from a man between 18 and 35 years old in good health. Some clones in this sample may be carry-over from other donors' samples.

The chain links TRBV19 to TRBJ2-5; D remains ambiguous. Germline V CDR1 and CDR2: LNHDA, SQIVND (reference sequence). The CDR3 is 14 amino acids. Trimming took 3 bases from V and 1 from J, leaving 9 bases between them. The CDR3, as DNA: TGTGCCAGTAGTATTCCAGCGCTCCAAGAGACCCAGTACTTC. Translating it yields CASSIPALQETQYF.

The chain carries TRBV28 and TRBJ2-3; 7 nucleotides agree with TRBD1. V dropped 7 bases and J dropped 1; count of bases not matched to a gene: 5. The germline gives CDR1 MDHEN, CDR2 SYDVKM. This CDR3 contains 14 residues. The CDR3 DNA reads as TGTGCCAGCACCCGACAGGGTCGCACAGATACGCAGTATTTT. It codes for CASTRQGRTDTQYF. The whole variable domain, remainder taken from reference TRBV28 and TRBJ2-3, is DVKVTQSSRYLVKRTGEKVFLECVQDMDHENMFWYRQDPGLGLRLIYFSYDVKMKEKGDIPEGYSVSREKKERFSLILESASTNQTSMYLCASTRQGRTDTQYFGPGTRLTVL.

This clone was detected once. The CDR3 sequence is CASSLVRTGGAGTQHF. DNA of the CDR3: TGTGCCAGCAGTTTAGTTCGGACAGGGGGCGCGGGGACCCAGCATTTT. The chain employs TRBV28 and TRBJ1-5, with 11 bases that match TRBD1. Germline CDR1 reads MDHEN; CDR2 reads SYDVKM. J was trimmed by 11 bases and V by 2 bases; bases with no gene match: 11. The CDR3 runs to 16 residues.

V and J are TRBV10-2 and TRBJ2-4; no definite D call. The germline V gene has CDR1 WSHSY and CDR2 SAAADI. V lost 3 bases, J lost 0 bases, and 9 bases lay in between. The CDR3 covers 15 residues. The CDR3 spells CASSERRVAKNIQYF. Written as DNA, the CDR3 is TGCGCCAGCAGTGAACGCCGGGTAGCCAAAAACATTCAGTACTTC.

V usage is TRBV6-5 and J usage is TRBJ2-2; no definite D call. Between the trimmed V and J ends, which lost 0 bases and 5 bases, there was a span of 10 bases. The CDR3 is made up of 15 amino acids. Germline-derived CDR1 and CDR2 are MNHEY and SVGAGI. DNA for the CDR3: TGTGCCAGCAGTTACTCGATTTGGCGAACCGGGGAGCTGTTTTTT. The encoded protein is CASSYSIWRTGELFF.

This chain links TRBV29-1 with TRBJ2-7; either TRBD1 or TRBD2 may supply D (5 bases each). Germline CDR1 SQVTM, CDR2 ANQGSEA. CDR3 length equals 14 residues. Trimming pared 5 bases from V and 2 bases from J, leaving 16 bases between. This CDR3 reads CSVSGAKNPYEQYF. CDR3 nucleotide sequence: TGCAGCGTTTCCGGGGCTAAAAACCCCTACGAGCAGTACTTC.

A remark on this clone: At the DNA level, this CDR3 is encoded by other sequences in the same sample as well. The J gene is TRBJ2-2, the V gene TRBV27; D ambiguous. Trimming removed 4 bases from V and 0 bases from J, with 3 bases in between. In germline, CDR1 is MNHEY, CDR2 SMNVEV (reference sequence). The CDR3 extends over 13 amino acids. The CDR3 spells CASSSANTGELFF. The CDR3 DNA reads TGTGCCAGCAGTTCTGCGAACACCGGGGAGCTGTTTTTT.

The chain links TRBV6-5 to TRBJ1-2; 9 positions agree with TRBD1. Germline V lookup: CDR1 MNHEY, CDR2 SVGAGI. The CDR3 length is 14 residues. J was trimmed by 5 bases and V by 7 bases; bases with no gene match: 8. The CDR3 bases are TGTGCCAGCATGGGGCGGGGACAGGGTTATGGCTACACCTTC. This gives the protein CASMGRGQGYGYTF.

This clone was seen only once. The chain joins TRBV5-5 to TRBJ2-1, with 9 bases that match TRBD1. J lost 10 bases, V lost 6 bases, and 11 bases had no gene match. Germline CDR1 and CDR2: SGHKS and YYEKEE (reference sequence). The CDR3 runs to 14 residues. This chain's CDR3 is CASNTGTGNEEQFF. The CDR3 DNA sequence: TGTGCCAGCAACACCGGGACAGGGAACGAGGAGCAGTTCTTC.

The chain combines TRBV28 with TRBJ2-5, with unresolved D. V was shortened by 3 bases and J by 0 bases, with 14 bases between the two germline ends. Germline values: CDR1 MDHEN, CDR2 SYDVKM. This CDR3 has 16 residues. CDR3 amino acids: CASSFPGLGNQETQYF. In nucleotides, the CDR3 is TGTGCCAGCAGTTTTCCTGGGTTGGGAAACCAAGAGACCCAGTACTTC.

The CDR3 is CASSLGGVLQETQYF. The CDR3 DNA is TGTGCCAGCAGTTTAGGTGGAGTACTCCAAGAGACCCAGTACTTC. The J gene is TRBJ2-5, the V gene TRBV27; D is unresolved. The CDR3 runs to 15 residues. Trimming took 2 bases from V and 1 from J, leaving 11 bases between them. Per the germline V gene, CDR1 is MNHEY and CDR2 is SMNVEV (reference sequence).

V and J are TRBV6-1 and TRBJ2-7; D possibly corresponds to TRBD1 (5 bases). Per the germline V gene, CDR1 is MNHNS and CDR2 is SASEGT. This CDR3 is 14 amino acids long. Trimming pared 10 bases from V and 0 bases from J, leaving 16 bases between. CDR3 DNA: TGTGCCACCCAGACAGCATTGAGCTCCTACGAGCAGTACTTC. Encoded protein: CATQTALSSYEQYF.

The gene calls are TRBV15 and TRBJ1-1, with D uncertain. V was clipped by 0 bases and J by 1 base, with 9 bases between them. CDR1 and CDR2 from the germline V gene are LNHNV and YYDKDF (reference sequence). This CDR3 region has 15 residues. The CDR3 protein is CATSRDTIPNTEAFF. As DNA, the CDR3 is TGTGCCACCAGCAGAGATACGATACCGAACACTGAAGCTTTCTTT.

This chain links TRBV19 with TRBJ1-1, with a weak D call TRBD1 (6 bases). This CDR3 is 14 amino acids long. Trimming took off 4 bases at V and 3 bases at J, with 12 bases between the two ends. The germline V gene has CDR1 LNHDA and CDR2 SQIVND (reference sequence). CDR3 bases: TGTGCCAGTAGTAGGCAGGGGAGGGACACTGAAGCTTTCTTT. Translated: CASSRQGRDTEAFF.